These 3 T cell receptor beta chains were sequenced from one sample in a study of T cells in Graves' hyperthyroidism and ophthalmopathy. Amplified regions were TCR beta CDR3 sequences from RNA transcripts. In the first-round RT-PCR of the TCR CDR3, the HTBI primer set was used. TCRdb fed the multiplex PCR reads into MiXCR, producing one record per CDR3 protein. Of fewer than 400,000 distinct CDR3 sequences detected, around 16% appear once; the ten largest clones hold 25% to 35%. The sample was blood. These receptors were collected from a woman between 18 and 29 years old with Graves' hyperthyroidism that later progressed to Graves' ophthalmopathy.

At least ten counts were recorded for this clonotype. The chain links TRBV7-2 to TRBJ2-1, with D possibly being TRBD2 (6 bases). CDR3 length: 20 residues. Germline CDR1 and CDR2: SGHTA and FQGNSA. The V gene lost 4 bases and the J gene lost 7 bases, with 32 bases spanning the gap. Here the CDR3 reads CASSSVIVSLPRGPGNEQFF. The CDR3 region has the DNA TGTGCCAGCAGCTCAGTTATCGTCTCTCTCCCGCGGGGCCCAGGGAATGAGCAGTTCTTC.

This clonotype was seen ten or more times. The gene calls are TRBV12-3 or TRBV12-4 and TRBJ2-1; D call uncertain. The CDR3 runs 13 residues. V was cut by 2 bases and J by 6 bases, with 8 bases left in between. CDR3 loop: CASSLRVPNEQFF. In DNA form, the CDR3 reads TGTGCCAGCAGTTTAAGAGTACCCAATGAGCAGTTCTTC.

The chain uses TRBV10-3 and TRBJ2-7, with D possibly TRBD1 on 5 matching bases. From germline, CDR1 is ENHRY and CDR2 SYGVKD. The ends were cut back, 0 bases at V and 2 bases at J, with 8 bases in the middle. CDR3 size: 14 residues. In DNA form, the CDR3 reads TGTGCCATCAGTGAGTCAGGGGCTGCCTACGAGCAGTACTTC. Translated, it gives CAISESGAAYEQYF.